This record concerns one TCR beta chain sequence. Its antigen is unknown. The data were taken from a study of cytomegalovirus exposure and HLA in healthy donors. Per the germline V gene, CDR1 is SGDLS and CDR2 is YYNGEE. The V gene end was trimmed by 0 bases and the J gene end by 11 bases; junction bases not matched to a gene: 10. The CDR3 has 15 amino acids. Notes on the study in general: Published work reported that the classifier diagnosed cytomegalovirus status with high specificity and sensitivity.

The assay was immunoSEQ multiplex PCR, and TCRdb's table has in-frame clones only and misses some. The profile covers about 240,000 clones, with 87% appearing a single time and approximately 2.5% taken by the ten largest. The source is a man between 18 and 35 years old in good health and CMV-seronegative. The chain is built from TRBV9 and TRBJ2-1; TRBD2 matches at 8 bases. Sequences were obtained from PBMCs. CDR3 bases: TGTGCCAGCAGCGTAGTGAATAGCGGGATGGGGAAGCAGTTCTTC. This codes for CASSVVNSGMGKQFF.